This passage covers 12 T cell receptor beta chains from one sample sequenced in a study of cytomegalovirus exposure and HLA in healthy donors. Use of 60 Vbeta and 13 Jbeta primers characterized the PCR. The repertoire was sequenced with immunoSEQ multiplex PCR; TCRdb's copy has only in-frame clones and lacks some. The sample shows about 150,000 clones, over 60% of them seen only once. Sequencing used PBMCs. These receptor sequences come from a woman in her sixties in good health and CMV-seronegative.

Here the CDR3 DNA reads TGTGCCAGCAGCTTACTTCTGAACAGGGAAAATGGCTACACCTTC. The encoded protein is CASSLLLNRENGYTF. The chain has TRBV7-2 and TRBJ1-2, with D maybe TRBD1 (6 bases). This CDR3 comprises 15 residues. Germline V gene lookup returns CDR1 SGHTA and CDR2 FQGNSA. V was trimmed by 2 bases and J by 6 bases, leaving 16 bases between them. The whole variable domain, remainder taken from reference TRBV7-2 and TRBJ1-2, is GAGVSQSPSNKVTEKGKDVELRCDPISGHTALYWYRQSLGQGLEFLIYFQGNSAPDKSGLPSDRFSAERTGGSVSTLTIQRTQQEDSAVYLCASSLLLNRENGYTFGSGTRLTVV.

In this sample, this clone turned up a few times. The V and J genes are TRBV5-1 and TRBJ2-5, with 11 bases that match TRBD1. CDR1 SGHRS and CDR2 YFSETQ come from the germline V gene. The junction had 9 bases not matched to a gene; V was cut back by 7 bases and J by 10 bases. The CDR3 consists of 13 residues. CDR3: CASGTGGQSLQYF. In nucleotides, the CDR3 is TGCGCCAGCGGGACAGGGGGTCAAAGTCTCCAGTACTTC.

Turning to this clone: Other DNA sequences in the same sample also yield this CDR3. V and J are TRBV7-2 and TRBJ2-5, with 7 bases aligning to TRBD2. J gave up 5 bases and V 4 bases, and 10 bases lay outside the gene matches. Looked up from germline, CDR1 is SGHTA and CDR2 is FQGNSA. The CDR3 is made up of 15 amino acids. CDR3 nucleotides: TGTGCCAGCAGCTCAAGGCGGACTAGGTCGGAGACCCAGTACTTC. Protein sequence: CASSSRRTRSETQYF.

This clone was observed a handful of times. The CDR3 DNA reads as TGTGCCAGCAGTGAAGATCGGGGTAACTACAATGAGCAGTTCTTC. Residues: CASSEDRGNYNEQFF. This rearrangement joins TRBV6-1 to TRBJ2-1; D is possibly TRBD2 (5 bases). The V gene's germline CDR1 is MNHNS and CDR2 SASEGT. The CDR3 is made up of 15 amino acids. Trimming pared 1 base from V and 3 bases from J, leaving 10 bases between.

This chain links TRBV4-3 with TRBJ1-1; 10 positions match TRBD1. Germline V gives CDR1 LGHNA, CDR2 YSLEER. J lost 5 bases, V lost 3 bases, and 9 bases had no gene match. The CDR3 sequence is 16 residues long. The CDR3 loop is CASSQGTGEGETEAFF. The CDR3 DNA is TGCGCCAGCAGCCAGGGGACAGGGGAGGGGGAAACTGAAGCTTTCTTT.

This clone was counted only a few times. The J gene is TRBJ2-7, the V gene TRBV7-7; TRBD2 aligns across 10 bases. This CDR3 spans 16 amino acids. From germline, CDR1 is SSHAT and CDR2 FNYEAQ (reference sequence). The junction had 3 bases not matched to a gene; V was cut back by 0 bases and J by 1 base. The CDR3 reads CASSLARTSGSYEQYF. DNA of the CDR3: TGTGCCAGCAGCTTAGCGCGGACTAGCGGATCCTACGAGCAGTACTTC.

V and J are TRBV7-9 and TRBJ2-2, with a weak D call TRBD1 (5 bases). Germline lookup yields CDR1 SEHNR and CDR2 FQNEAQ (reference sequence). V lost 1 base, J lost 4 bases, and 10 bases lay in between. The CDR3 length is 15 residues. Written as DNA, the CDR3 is TGTGCCAGCAGCTTAGGATCAGGGTTCACCGGGGAGCTGTTTTTT. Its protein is CASSLGSGFTGELFF. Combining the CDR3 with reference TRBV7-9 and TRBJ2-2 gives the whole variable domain DTGVSQNPRHKITKRGQNVTFRCDPISEHNRLYWYRQTLGQGPEFLTYFQNEAQLEKSRLLSDRFSAERPKGSFSTLEIQRTEQGDSAMYLCASSLGSGFTGELFFGEGSRLTVL.

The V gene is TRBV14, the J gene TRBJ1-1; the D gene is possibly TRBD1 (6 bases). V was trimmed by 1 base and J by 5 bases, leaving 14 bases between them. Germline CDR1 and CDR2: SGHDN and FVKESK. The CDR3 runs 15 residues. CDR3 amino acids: CASSQVGGGRTEAFF. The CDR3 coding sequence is TGTGCCAGCAGCCAAGTAGGGGGGGGAAGGACTGAAGCTTTCTTT. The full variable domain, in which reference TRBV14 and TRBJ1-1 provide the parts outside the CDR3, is EAGVTQFPSHSVIEKGQTVTLRCDPISGHDNLYWYRRVMGKEIKFLLHFVKESKQDESGMPNNRFLAERTGGTYSTLKVQPAELEDSGVYFCASSQVGGGRTEAFFGQGTRLTVV.

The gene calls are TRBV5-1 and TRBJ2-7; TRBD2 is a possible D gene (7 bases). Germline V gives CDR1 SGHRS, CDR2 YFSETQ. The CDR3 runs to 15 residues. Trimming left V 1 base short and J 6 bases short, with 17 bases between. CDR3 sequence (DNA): TGCGCCAGCAGCTTGAACGGCGGGGGCTGGAGCGAGCAGTACTTC. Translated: CASSLNGGGWSEQYF.

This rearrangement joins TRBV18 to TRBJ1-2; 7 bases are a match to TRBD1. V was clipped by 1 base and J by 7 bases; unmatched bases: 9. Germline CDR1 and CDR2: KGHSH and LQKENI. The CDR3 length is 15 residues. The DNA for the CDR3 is TGTGCCAGCTCACCACGCGGAACAGGGGAAGTTGGCTACACCTTC. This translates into CASSPRGTGEVGYTF.

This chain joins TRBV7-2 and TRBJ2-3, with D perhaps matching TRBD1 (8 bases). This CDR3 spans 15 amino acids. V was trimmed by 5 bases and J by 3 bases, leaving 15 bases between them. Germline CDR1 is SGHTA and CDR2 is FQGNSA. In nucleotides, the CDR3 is TGTGCCAGCAGCCAGGGGGCTAGCGGTACAGATACGCAGTATTTT. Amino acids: CASSQGASGTDTQYF.

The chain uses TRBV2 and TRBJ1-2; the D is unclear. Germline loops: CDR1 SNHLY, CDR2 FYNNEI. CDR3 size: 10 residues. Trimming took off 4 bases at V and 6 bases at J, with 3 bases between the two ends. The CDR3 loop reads CASSGNGYTF. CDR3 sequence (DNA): TGTGCCAGCAGTGGTAATGGCTACACCTTC.